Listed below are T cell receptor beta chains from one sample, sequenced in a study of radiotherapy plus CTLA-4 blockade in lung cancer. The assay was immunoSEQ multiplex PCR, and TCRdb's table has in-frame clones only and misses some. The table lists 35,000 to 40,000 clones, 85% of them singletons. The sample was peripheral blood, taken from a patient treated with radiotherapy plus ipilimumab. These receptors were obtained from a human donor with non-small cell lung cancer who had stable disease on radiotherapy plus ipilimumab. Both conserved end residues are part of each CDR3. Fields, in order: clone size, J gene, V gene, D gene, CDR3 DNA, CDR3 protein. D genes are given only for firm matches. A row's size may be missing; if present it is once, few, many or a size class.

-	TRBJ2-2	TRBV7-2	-	TGTGCCAGCAGCTTAGTCAGGACTAACACCGGGGAGCTGTTTTTT	CASSLVRTNTGELFF
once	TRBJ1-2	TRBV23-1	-	TGCGCCAGCAGTCAGGAACTTAAGCCACACGCAAGGGGCCTTAACTATGGCTACACCTTC	CASSQELKPHARGLNYGYTF
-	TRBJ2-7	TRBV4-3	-	TGCGCCAGCAGCCAAGATGGGTCGTGGGGGCATGAGCAGTACTTC	CASSQDGSWGHEQYF
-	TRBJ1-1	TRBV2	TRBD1	TGTGCCAGCACCCTGACAGGGATTAACACTGAAGCTTTCTTT	CASTLTGINTEAFF
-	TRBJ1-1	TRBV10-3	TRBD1	TGTGCCATCAGTGAGTCGATTGATAGGACAGGGGCCGCTTTCTTT	CAISESIDRTGAAFF
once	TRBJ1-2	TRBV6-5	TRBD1	TGTGCCAGCAGTTACGACTTACAGGGGAACTATGGCTACACCTTC	CASSYDLQGNYGYTF
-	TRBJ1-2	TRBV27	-	TGTGCCAGCAGTCCCATACGAGCAGGTGGTGGCTACACCTTC	CASSPIRAGGGYTF
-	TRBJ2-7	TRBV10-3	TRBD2	TGTGCCATCAGGTCGGGACTATACGAGCAGTACTTC	CAIRSGLYEQYF
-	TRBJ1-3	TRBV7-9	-	TGTGCCAGCAGCTTAGCGACTTCAGGGCCGCCTGGAAACACCATATATTTT	CASSLATSGPPGNTIYF
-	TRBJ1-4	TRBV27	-	TGTGCCAGCAGTTCGGCGGCCAGAGTTAATGAAAAACTGTTTTTT	CASSSAARVNEKLFF
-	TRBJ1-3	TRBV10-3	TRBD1	TGTGCCATCAGTGAGTCGGGGACCGGGACAGCCGGAAACACCATATATTTT	CAISESGTGTAGNTIYF
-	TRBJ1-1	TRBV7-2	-	TGTGCCAGCAGCCCTTCCCGGGTCACTGAAGCTTTCTTT	CASSPSRVTEAFF
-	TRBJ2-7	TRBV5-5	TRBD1	TGTGCCAGCAGCCCGGGACAGGGACATCCCTACGAGCAGTACTTC	CASSPGQGHPYEQYF
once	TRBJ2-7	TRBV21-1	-	TGTGCCAGCAGTCTAGCGGGGAACCCCTACGAGCAGTACTTC	CASSLAGNPYEQYF
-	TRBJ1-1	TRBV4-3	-	TGCGCCAGCAGCCCCCAGGGGAAGACTGGGGCTTTCTTT	CASSPQGKTGAFF
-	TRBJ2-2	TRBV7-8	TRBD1	TGTGCCAGCAGCTCCTACGGTCAAACAGGGGGATTGGGGACCGGGGAGCTGTTTTTT	CASSSYGQTGGLGTGELFF
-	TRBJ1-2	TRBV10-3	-	TGTGCCCTCAGGGACACCCGATCTAACTATGGCTACACCTTC	CALRDTRSNYGYTF
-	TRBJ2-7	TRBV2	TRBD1	TGTGCCAGCACCGAGAGGGGGCTACAAACCTACGAGCAGTACTTC	CASTERGLQTYEQYF
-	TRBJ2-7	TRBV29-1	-	TGCAGCGTTTCGACAGGGACTGCCGAGCAGTACTTC	CSVSTGTAEQYF
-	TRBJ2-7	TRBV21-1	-	TGTGCCAGCAGCAAAGAAGAAGGGGGTGGGGACGAGCAGTACTTC	CASSKEEGGGDEQYF
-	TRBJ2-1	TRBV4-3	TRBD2	TGCGCCAGCAGCCAAGATAGGTACGCGGGAGGGCTCACCTACAATGAGCAGTTCTTC	CASSQDRYAGGLTYNEQFF
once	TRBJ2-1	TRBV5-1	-	TGCGCCAGCAGCTTGGGAGAGCCCTACAATGAGCAGTTCTTC	CASSLGEPYNEQFF
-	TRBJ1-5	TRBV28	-	TGTGCCAGCACCCCACCCCGGGGGGGCTACAATCAGCCCCAGCATTTT	CASTPPRGGYNQPQHF
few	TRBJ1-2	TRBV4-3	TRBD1	TGCGCCAGCAGCCAAGCACGGACAGGGGGGGTGAACTATGGCTACACCTTC	CASSQARTGGVNYGYTF
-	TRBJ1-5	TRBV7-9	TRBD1	TGTGCCAGCAGCTTTTCACAGGGGCTGCAGCCCCAGCATTTT	CASSFSQGLQPQHF
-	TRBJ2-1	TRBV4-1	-	TGCGCCAGCAGCCAAGAGAGCTCCTACAATGAGCAGTTCTTC	CASSQESSYNEQFF
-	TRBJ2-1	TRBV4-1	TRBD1	TGCGCCAGCAGCCAACCCCGACAGGGTCGGAACAATGAGCAGTTCTTC	CASSQPRQGRNNEQFF
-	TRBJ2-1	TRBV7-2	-	TGTGCCAGCAGCTTATCTTGGCCTAGTCGCAATGAGCAGTTCTTC	CASSLSWPSRNEQFF
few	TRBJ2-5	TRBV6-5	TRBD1	TGTGCCAGCAAAAATCAGGGGGTTGAGACCCAGTACTTC	CASKNQGVETQYF
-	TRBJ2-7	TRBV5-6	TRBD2	TGTGCCAGCAGCTTGGGGGGGAGGGCCGTATTGTACGAGCAGTACTTC	CASSLGGRAVLYEQYF
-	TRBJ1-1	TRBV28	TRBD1	TGTGCCAGCAGTTTGCTGGGACAGGGAGGGGACACTGAAGCTTTCTTT	CASSLLGQGGDTEAFF
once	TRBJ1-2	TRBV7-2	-	TGTGCCAGCAGCTCCGACAGGCTGAACTATGGCTACACCTTC	CASSSDRLNYGYTF
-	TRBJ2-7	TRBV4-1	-	TGCGCCAGCAGCCGGGACTTTTCATACGAGCAGTACTTC	CASSRDFSYEQYF
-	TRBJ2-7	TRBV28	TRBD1	TGTGCCAGCAGTTTATGGGGACAGGGGGAAAATGGAGAGCAGTACTTC	CASSLWGQGENGEQYF
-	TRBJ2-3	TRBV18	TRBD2	TGTGCCAGCTCCCCGTTTATGACTAGCGACATTCGGGCAGATACGCAGTATTTT	CASSPFMTSDIRADTQYF
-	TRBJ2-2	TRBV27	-	TGTGCCAGCAGACAATCAGGGTCTGCGGCCGGGGAGCTGTTTTTT	CASRQSGSAAGELFF
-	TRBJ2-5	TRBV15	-	TGTGCCACCAGCAGAGATGACAGGAGCCAAGAGACCCAGTACTTC	CATSRDDRSQETQYF
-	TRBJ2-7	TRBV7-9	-	TGTGCCAGCAGCTTAGGGGGGGGCAGGGTCAGTTACGAGCAGTACTTC	CASSLGGGRVSYEQYF
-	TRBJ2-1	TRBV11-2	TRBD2	TGTGCCAGCAGCTTAGAAGAGCGGGAGATAAATTACAATGAGCAGTTCTTC	CASSLEEREINYNEQFF
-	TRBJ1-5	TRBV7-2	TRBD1	TGTGCCAGCAGCTTAGTAGGGGGCGGCAATCAGCCCCAGCATTTT	CASSLVGGGNQPQHF
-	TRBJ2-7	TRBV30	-	TGTGCCTGGAGTGTAGACAGTCCCTACGAGCAGTACTTC	CAWSVDSPYEQYF
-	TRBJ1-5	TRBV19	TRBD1	TGTGCCAGTAGCCAGACAGGGGGAAATCAGCCCCAGCATTTT	CASSQTGGNQPQHF
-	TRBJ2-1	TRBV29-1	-	TGCAGCGTTGGAAATAGCGGAGACTATAATGAGCAGTTCTTC	CSVGNSGDYNEQFF
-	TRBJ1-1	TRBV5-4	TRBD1	TGTGCCAGCAGCTCTTGGACAGGGGGAGGCACTGAAGCTTTCTTT	CASSSWTGGGTEAFF
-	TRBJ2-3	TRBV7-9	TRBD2	TGTGCCAGCAGTTATCTAGCGGGCGGCACAGATACGCAGTATTTT	CASSYLAGGTDTQYF
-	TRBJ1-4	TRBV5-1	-	TGCGCCAGCAGCTTGGATGGACAGCCTAATGAAAAACTGTTTTTT	CASSLDGQPNEKLFF
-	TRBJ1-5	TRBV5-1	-	TGCGCCAGCAGCTTGGCGGGAAATAGCAATCAGCCCCAGCATTTT	CASSLAGNSNQPQHF
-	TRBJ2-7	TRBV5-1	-	TGCGCCAGCAGCTTGCAGGCTTCCCGCTCCTACGAGCAGTACTTC	CASSLQASRSYEQYF
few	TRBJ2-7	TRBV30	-	TGTGCCTGGAGTGTACGTGGGAGCGCCTACGAGCAGTACTTC	CAWSVRGSAYEQYF
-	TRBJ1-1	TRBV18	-	TGTGCCAGCTCACCACAGACAAATCCGCCAGAAGCTTTCTTT	CASSPQTNPPEAFF
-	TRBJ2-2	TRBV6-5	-	TGTGCCAGCAGTTACGAGGCAGAAGGCACCGGGGAGCTGTTTTTT	CASSYEAEGTGELFF
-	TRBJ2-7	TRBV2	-	TGTGCCAGCAGTCCTAGCGCGTACGAGCAGTACTTC	CASSPSAYEQYF